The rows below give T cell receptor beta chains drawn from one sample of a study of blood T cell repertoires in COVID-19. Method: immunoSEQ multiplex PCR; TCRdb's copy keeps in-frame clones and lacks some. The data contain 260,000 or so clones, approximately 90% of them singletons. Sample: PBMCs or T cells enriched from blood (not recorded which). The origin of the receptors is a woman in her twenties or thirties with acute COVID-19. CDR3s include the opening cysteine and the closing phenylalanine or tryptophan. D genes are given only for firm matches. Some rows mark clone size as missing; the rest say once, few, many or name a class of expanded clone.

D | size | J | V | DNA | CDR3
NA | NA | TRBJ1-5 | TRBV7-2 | TGTGCCAGCAGCTTGGGGGCTGGGCAGCCCCAGCATTTT | CASSLGAGQPQHF
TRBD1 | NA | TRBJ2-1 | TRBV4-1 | TGCGCCAGCAGCCAACCCCGGGACAGGGGGCGGTACAATGAGCAGTTCTTC | CASSQPRDRGRYNEQFF
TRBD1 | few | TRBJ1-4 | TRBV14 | TGTGCCAGCAGCCAAGGTTCCAGGGGGCCGCATGAAAAACTGTTTTTT | CASSQGSRGPHEKLFF
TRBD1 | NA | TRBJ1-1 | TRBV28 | TGTGCCAGCAGGCTAAGGGACAGAATGAACACTGAAGCTTTCTTT | CASRLRDRMNTEAFF
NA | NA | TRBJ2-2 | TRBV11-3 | TGTGCCAGCAGCTTAGGCAGGGCGAACACCGGGGAGCTGTTTTTT | CASSLGRANTGELFF
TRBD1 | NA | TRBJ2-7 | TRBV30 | TGTGCCTGGAGTCCACAGGGGAACGAGCAGTACTTC | CAWSPQGNEQYF
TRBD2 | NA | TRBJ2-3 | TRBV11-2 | TGTGCCAGCAGCTTCCCCCTAGCGGGGAGCACAGATACGCAGTATTTT | CASSFPLAGSTDTQYF
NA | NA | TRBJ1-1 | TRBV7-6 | TGTGCCAGCAGCTTAGGACGGGGTGGAGTTGAAGCTTTCTTT | CASSLGRGGVEAFF
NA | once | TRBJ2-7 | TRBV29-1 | TGCAGCGTTGCCGGGGGGCTGGGGACCTACGAGCAGTACTTC | CSVAGGLGTYEQYF
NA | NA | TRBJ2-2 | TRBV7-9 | TGTGCCAGCAGCATCCTTCGAACAACCGTTTCCCCTCGAACCGGGGAGCTGTTTTTT | CASSILRTTVSPRTGELFF
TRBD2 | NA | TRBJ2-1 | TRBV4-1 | TGCGCCAGCAGCCAAGATGAACTAGCGGGGCTAAACAATGAGCAGTTCTTC | CASSQDELAGLNNEQFF
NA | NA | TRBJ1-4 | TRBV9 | TGTGCCAGCAGCGTAGGTCCGGCCAGGGGTGAAAAACTGTTTTTT | CASSVGPARGEKLFF
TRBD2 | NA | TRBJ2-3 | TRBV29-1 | TGCAGCGTTGTCCAGCGGGGGAGCACAGATACGCAGTATTTT | CSVVQRGSTDTQYF
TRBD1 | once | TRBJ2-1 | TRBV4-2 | TGTGCCAGCAGCCACCTACCCGGGAGACAGGGGGGCTCCTACTACAATGAGCAGTTCTTC | CASSHLPGRQGGSYYNEQFF
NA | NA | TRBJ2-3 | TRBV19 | TGTGCCAGTAGTATAGCTCTAGATACGCAGTATTTT | CASSIALDTQYF
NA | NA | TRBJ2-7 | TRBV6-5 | TGTGCCAGCAGTTACTCAAACCGGTACGAGCAGTACTTC | CASSYSNRYEQYF
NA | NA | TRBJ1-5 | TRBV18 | TGTGCCAGCTCATCTACAGGGACGGTCCACTTTAGCAATCAGCCCCAGCATTTT | CASSSTGTVHFSNQPQHF
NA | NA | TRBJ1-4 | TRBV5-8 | TGTGCCAGCAGCAAGGGACAACTCGGTTCTAATGAAAAACTGTTTTTT | CASSKGQLGSNEKLFF
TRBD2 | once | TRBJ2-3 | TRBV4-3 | TGCGCCAGCAGCCAAGAGGCGACTAGCGGGGGAGCCACAGATACGCAGTATTTT | CASSQEATSGGATDTQYF
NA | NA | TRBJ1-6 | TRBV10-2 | TGCGCCAGCAGGCAGGGGAGTAATTCACCCCTCCACTTT | CASRQGSNSPLHF
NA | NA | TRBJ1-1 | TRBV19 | TGTGCCAGTAGTGCCGACCCGGGGGGCGGAACTGAAGCTTTCTTT | CASSADPGGGTEAFF
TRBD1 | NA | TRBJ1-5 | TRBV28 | TGTGCCAGCAGTCCTGGACAGGAGATGCCCCAGCATTTT | CASSPGQEMPQHF
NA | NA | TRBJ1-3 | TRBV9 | TGTGCCAGCAGCGTAGCAGGACACGCTGGAAACACCATATATTTT | CASSVAGHAGNTIYF
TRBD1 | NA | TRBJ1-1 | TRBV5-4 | TGTGCCAGCAGCTTCGACAGGGGGGTCGGTGAAGCTTTCTTT | CASSFDRGVGEAFF
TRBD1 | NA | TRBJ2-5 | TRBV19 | TGTGCCAGTAGTCTTGAGGACAGGGACGGAGAGACCCAGTACTTC | CASSLEDRDGETQYF
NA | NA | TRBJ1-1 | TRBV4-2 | TGTGCCAGCAGCCAAGGGACAGAGGCCGAGATGAACACTGAAGCTTTCTTT | CASSQGTEAEMNTEAFF
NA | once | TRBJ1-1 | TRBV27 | TGTGCCAGCACCCCCGCCGGTAACACTGAAGCTTTCTTT | CASTPAGNTEAFF
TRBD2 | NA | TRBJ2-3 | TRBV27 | TGTGCCAGCAGTAAGACTAGCGGGGCTCCTAGCACAGATACGCAGTATTTT | CASSKTSGAPSTDTQYF
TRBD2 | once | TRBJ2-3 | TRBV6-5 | TGTGCCACCCGGGGGGGCGGAGATACGCAGTATTTT | CATRGGGDTQYF
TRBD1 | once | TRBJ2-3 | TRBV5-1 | TGCGCCAGCAGCTTGGGACAGGGTGATGATACGCAGTATTTT | CASSLGQGDDTQYF
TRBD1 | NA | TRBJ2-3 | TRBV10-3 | TGTGCCATCAGTGAAGGGACAGTCATAGATACGCAGTATTTT | CAISEGTVIDTQYF
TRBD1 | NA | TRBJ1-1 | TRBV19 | TGTGCCAGCGAAACAGGGGGAAGTACTGAAGCTTTCTTT | CASETGGSTEAFF
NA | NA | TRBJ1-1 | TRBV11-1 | TGTGCCAGCAGTTCAATCGGACTGGGGAACACTGAAGCTTTCTTT | CASSSIGLGNTEAFF
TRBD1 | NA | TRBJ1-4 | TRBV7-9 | TGTGCCAGCAGCTTACGATCCGGGACAGGGAAAATGGTAGTCGAAAAACTGTTTTTT | CASSLRSGTGKMVVEKLFF
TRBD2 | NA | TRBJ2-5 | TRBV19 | TGTGCCAGTAGTATAGCCGGGGGGGCAGGCACTCAAGAGACCCAGTACTTC | CASSIAGGAGTQETQYF
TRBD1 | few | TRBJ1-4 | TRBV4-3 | TGCGCCAGCAGCCAAGGCGCCGGGACAGGGTTTGAAAAACTGTTTTTT | CASSQGAGTGFEKLFF
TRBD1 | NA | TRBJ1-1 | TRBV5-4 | TGTGCCAGCAGAGCAGGGGGTGGGACTGAAGCTTTCTTT | CASRAGGGTEAFF
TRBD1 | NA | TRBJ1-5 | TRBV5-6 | TGTGCCAGCAGTTTAGGACAGGTCACTCAGCCCCAGCATTTT | CASSLGQVTQPQHF
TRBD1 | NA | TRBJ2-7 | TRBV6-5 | TGTGCCAGCAATACACTAAACAGGGGGTACGAGCAGTACTTC | CASNTLNRGYEQYF
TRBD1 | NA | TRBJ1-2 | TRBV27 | TGTGCCAGCAGTTTATATAAGGGGGCTGTTGGTAACTATGGCTACACCTTC | CASSLYKGAVGNYGYTF